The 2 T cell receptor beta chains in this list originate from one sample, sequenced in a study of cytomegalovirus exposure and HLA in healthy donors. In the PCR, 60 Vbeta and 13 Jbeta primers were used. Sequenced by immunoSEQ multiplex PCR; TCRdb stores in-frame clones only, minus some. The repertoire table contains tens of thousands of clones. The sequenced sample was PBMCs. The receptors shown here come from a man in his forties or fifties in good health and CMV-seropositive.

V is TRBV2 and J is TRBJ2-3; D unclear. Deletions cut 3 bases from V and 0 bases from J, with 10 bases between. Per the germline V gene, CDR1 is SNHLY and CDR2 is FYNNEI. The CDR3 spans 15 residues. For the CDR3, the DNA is TGTGCCAGCAGTGAGTGGCGGTCTAGCACAGATACGCAGTATTTT. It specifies CASSEWRSSTDTQYF.

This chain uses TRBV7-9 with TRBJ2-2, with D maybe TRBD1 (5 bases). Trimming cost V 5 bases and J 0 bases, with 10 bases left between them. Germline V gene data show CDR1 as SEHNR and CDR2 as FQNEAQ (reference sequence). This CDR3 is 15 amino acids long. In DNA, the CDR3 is TGTGCCAGCAGCAAGACAGCCTCGAACACCGGGGAGCTGTTTTTT. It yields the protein CASSKTASNTGELFF.